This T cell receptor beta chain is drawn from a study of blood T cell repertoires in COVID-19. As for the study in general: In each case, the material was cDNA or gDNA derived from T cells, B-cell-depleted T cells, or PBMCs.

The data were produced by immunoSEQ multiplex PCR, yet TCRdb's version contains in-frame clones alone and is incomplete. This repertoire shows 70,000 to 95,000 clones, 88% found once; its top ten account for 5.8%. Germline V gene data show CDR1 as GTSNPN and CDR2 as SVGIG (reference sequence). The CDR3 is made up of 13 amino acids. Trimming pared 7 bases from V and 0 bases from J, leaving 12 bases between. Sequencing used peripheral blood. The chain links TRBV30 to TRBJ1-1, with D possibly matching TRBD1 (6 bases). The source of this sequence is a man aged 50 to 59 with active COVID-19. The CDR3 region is CAFRTALNTEAFF. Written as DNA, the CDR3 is TGTGCCTTCCGGACAGCCCTGAACACTGAAGCTTTCTTT.